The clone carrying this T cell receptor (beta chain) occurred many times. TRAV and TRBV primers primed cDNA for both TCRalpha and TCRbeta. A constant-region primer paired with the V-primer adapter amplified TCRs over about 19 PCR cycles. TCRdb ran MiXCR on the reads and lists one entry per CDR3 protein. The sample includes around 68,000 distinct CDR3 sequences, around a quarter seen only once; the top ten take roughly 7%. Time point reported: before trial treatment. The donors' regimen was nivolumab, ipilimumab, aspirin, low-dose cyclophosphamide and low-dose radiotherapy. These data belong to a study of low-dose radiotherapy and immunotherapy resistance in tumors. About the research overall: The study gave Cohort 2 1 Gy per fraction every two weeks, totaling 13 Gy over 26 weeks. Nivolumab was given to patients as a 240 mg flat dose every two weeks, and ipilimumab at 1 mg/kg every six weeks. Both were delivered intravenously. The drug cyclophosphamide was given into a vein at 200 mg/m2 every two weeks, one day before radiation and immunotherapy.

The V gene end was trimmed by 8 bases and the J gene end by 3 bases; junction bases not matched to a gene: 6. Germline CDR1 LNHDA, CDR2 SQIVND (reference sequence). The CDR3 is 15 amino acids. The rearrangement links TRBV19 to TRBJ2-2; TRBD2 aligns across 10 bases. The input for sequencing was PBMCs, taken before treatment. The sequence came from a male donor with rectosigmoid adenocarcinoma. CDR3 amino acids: CASRLAGVYTGELFF. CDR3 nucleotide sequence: TGTGCCAGTCGTCTAGCGGGGGTGTACACCGGGGAGCTGTTTTTT.